One T cell receptor (beta chain) is described in this entry. The source of the sample is a study of PD-L1 blockade in urothelial cancer. Here immunoSEQ multiplex PCR was the method, and the copy in TCRdb shows in-frame clones only, minus some. The sample shows more than 15,000 clones, 89% of them seen only once. Between the trimmed V and J ends, which lost 3 bases and 1 base, there was a span of 10 bases. CDR3 length equals 15 residues. Looked up from germline, CDR1 is LNHDA and CDR2 is SQIVND (reference sequence). Time point specified: pretreatment peripheral blood. The source was PBMCs, collected around atezolizumab (anti-PD-L1) treatment. The chain recombines TRBV19 with TRBJ2-1; D may be TRBD2 (5 bases). The origin of this receptor is a man between 65 and 79 years old with urothelial cancer. CDR3 amino acids: CASSIIEGSYNEQFF. CDR3 DNA: TGTGCCAGTAGTATTATAGAGGGTTCCTACAATGAGCAGTTCTTC.